Listed below are T cell receptor beta chains from one sample, sequenced in a study. Data came from immunoSEQ multiplex PCR; TCRdb stores just in-frame clones and leaves some out. This sample has approximately 70,000 clones, with about 93% found just once. The sequenced sample was PBMCs. The receptors stem from a man in his forties with rheumatoid arthritis. CDR3s include the opening cysteine and the closing phenylalanine or tryptophan. Fields, in order: D gene, V gene, J gene, clone size, CDR3 protein, CDR3 DNA. A D gene is named only where the DNA matches it firmly. Rows may omit the clone size; those that give it use once, few, many or a size class.

TRBD1	TRBV2	TRBJ1-4	.	CASSETGASTNEKLFF	TGTGCCAGCAGTGAGACAGGGGCTTCAACTAATGAAAAACTGTTTTTT
.	TRBV13	TRBJ1-4	.	CASSLGQEGGLFF	TGTGCCAGCAGCTTAGGACAGGAGGGAGGGCTGTTTTTT
.	TRBV2	TRBJ2-7	.	CASSSLGREQYF	TGTGCCAGCAGTTCCCTGGGGCGCGAGCAGTACTTC
TRBD1	TRBV18	TRBJ1-2	.	CASSLTTQTGSLSYGYTF	TGTGCCAGCTCACTAACAACCCAGACAGGGAGCCTGTCCTATGGCTACACCTTC
.	TRBV20-1	TRBJ2-3	.	CSASGDTQYF	TGCAGTGCTAGTGGAGATACGCAGTATTTT
.	TRBV29-1	TRBJ2-3	few	CSGEVGTDTQYF	TGCAGCGGGGAGGTGGGCACAGATACGCAGTATTTT
.	TRBV2	TRBJ1-1	.	CASRRQMNTEAFF	TGTGCCAGCAGGAGGCAGATGAACACTGAAGCTTTCTTT
TRBD1	TRBV7-8	TRBJ2-1	.	CASSLAQGTGSYNEQFF	TGTGCCAGCAGCTTAGCGCAAGGGACAGGGTCCTACAATGAGCAGTTCTTC
.	TRBV10-3	TRBJ1-1	.	CAISEGQPNTEAFF	TGTGCCATCAGTGAGGGGCAGCCGAACACTGAAGCTTTCTTT
.	TRBV24-1	TRBJ1-1	once	CATSDSRMRGRNTEAFF	TGTGCCACCAGTGATTCGCGCATGAGGGGCCGGAACACTGAAGCTTTCTTT
.	TRBV27	TRBJ2-1	.	CASSSKTRHSSYNEQFF	TGTGCCAGCAGTTCGAAAACCAGACATAGCTCCTACAATGAGCAGTTCTTC
TRBD1	TRBV19	TRBJ2-6	.	CASSIRLGQTGFRANVLTF	TGTGCCAGTAGTATTCGTTTGGGACAGACTGGGTTTAGGGCCAACGTCCTGACTTTC
.	TRBV5-6	TRBJ1-5	.	CASSLWSPGGLQPQHF	TGTGCCAGCAGCTTGTGGTCTCCCGGAGGCCTTCAGCCCCAGCATTTT
.	TRBV7-8	TRBJ2-3	.	CASSLVETTDTQYF	TGTGCCAGCAGCTTAGTAGAGACGACAGATACGCAGTATTTT
TRBD1	TRBV19	TRBJ2-2	.	CASKRDRGPTGELFF	TGTGCCAGTAAGAGGGACAGGGGGCCGACCGGGGAGCTGTTTTTT
.	TRBV29-1	TRBJ1-2	.	CSARRRDNQYGYTF	TGCAGCGCTCGCCGTCGAGACAACCAATATGGCTACACCTTC
.	TRBV28	TRBJ2-1	.	CASSLSPRGYNEQFF	TGTGCCAGCAGCTTGAGTCCCCGGGGCTACAATGAGCAGTTCTTC
TRBD2	TRBV9	TRBJ2-1	.	CASSPLGSGRASDEQFF	TGTGCCAGCAGCCCTTTGGGTAGCGGGAGGGCCTCGGATGAGCAGTTCTTC
.	TRBV10-2	TRBJ1-5	once	CASRDTNQPQHF	TGCGCCAGCAGAGATACGAATCAGCCCCAGCATTTT
TRBD2	TRBV4-3	TRBJ2-7	once	CASSQVLAGVRQGEQYF	TGCGCCAGCAGCCAAGTACTAGCGGGAGTGAGACAGGGCGAGCAGTACTTC
TRBD1	TRBV10-3	TRBJ1-1	.	CAISEVDRDQAFF	TGTGCCATCAGTGAAGTGGACAGGGATCAAGCTTTCTTT
.	TRBV28	TRBJ1-4	.	CASSPDPVLAEKLFF	TGTGCCAGCAGTCCAGACCCAGTCCTGGCGGAAAAACTGTTTTTT
.	TRBV7-9	TRBJ2-1	.	CASGLAGAEQFF	TGTGCCAGCGGACTTGCCGGGGCTGAGCAGTTCTTC
.	TRBV3-1/TRBV3-2	TRBJ2-1	.	CASSQVPNPGAHEQFF	TGTGCCAGCAGCCAAGTTCCAAACCCGGGGGCCCATGAGCAGTTCTTC
.	TRBV5-1	TRBJ1-4	.	CASSLAGIEKLFF	TGCGCCAGCAGCTTGGCAGGGATTGAAAAACTGTTTTTT
.	TRBV3-1/TRBV3-2	TRBJ2-7	.	CASSQMNYEQYF	TGTGCCAGCAGCCAAATGAACTACGAGCAGTACTTC
.	TRBV19	TRBJ1-6	.	CASTDYNSPLHF	TGTGCCAGTACTGATTATAATTCACCCCTCCACTTT
.	TRBV29-1	TRBJ1-2	.	CRAGPVLGSYGYTF	TGCAGAGCCGGACCCGTCCTAGGCAGCTATGGCTACACCTTC
.	TRBV7-9	TRBJ1-1	few	CASSLGGYVTEAFF	TGTGCCAGCAGCTTAGGTGGGTATGTCACTGAAGCTTTCTTT
.	TRBV20-1	TRBJ2-1	.	CSASSYSLYNEQFF	TGCAGTGCTAGTAGCTACTCACTTTACAATGAGCAGTTCTTC
TRBD1	TRBV28	TRBJ1-5	.	CASSFNRGDQPQHF	TGTGCCAGCAGTTTTAACAGGGGGGATCAGCCCCAGCATTTT
.	TRBV18	TRBJ1-2	.	CASSDTSYGYTF	TGTGCCAGCTCCGACACCTCCTATGGCTACACCTTC
.	TRBV5-1	TRBJ1-3	.	CASSSDGVPGGNTIYF	TGCGCCAGCAGCTCCGACGGGGTTCCAGGAGGAAACACCATATATTTT
.	TRBV7-3	TRBJ1-5	.	CASSSQSGQPQHF	TGTGCCAGCAGCTCTCAATCCGGTCAGCCCCAGCATTTT
.	TRBV6-4	TRBJ2-3	.	CASSDLGLNTDTQYF	TGTGCCAGCAGTGACCTGGGACTCAACACAGATACGCAGTATTTT
.	TRBV4-2	TRBJ1-5	once	CASSQDGTGGGNQPQHF	TGTGCCAGCAGCCAAGATGGTACAGGTGGCGGCAATCAGCCCCAGCATTTT
TRBD2	TRBV7-2	TRBJ2-5	.	CASSILAGGAETQYF	TGTGCCAGCAGCATCCTAGCGGGGGGTGCGGAGACCCAGTACTTC
.	TRBV24-1	TRBJ2-1	.	CATSGVGELEQFF	TGTGCCACCAGTGGGGTCGGGGAACTTGAGCAGTTCTTC
.	TRBV9	TRBJ2-3	.	CASSVGVSGITDTQYF	TGTGCCAGCAGCGTAGGGGTTAGCGGTATCACAGATACGCAGTATTTT
.	TRBV5-5	TRBJ2-7	.	CASSMAGAWYEQYF	TGTGCCAGCAGCATGGCCGGGGCATGGTACGAGCAGTACTTC
TRBD1	TRBV30	TRBJ1-6	.	CAWSVGQTNSPLHF	TGTGCCTGGAGTGTGGGACAGACCAATTCACCCCTCCACTTT
TRBD1	TRBV24-1	TRBJ2-1	.	CATSEKGTGGNNEQFF	TGTGCCACCAGTGAAAAAGGGACAGGGGGGAACAATGAGCAGTTCTTC
.	TRBV15	TRBJ2-1	.	CATSTDRSSYNEQFF	TGTGCCACCAGCACGGACCGGAGCTCCTACAATGAGCAGTTCTTC
TRBD1	TRBV6-2/TRBV6-3	TRBJ1-5	.	CASSRDRDNQPQHF	TGTGCCAGCAGCCGGGACAGGGACAATCAGCCCCAGCATTTT
TRBD2	TRBV28	TRBJ2-1	.	CASSVIAGVNNEQFF	TGTGCCAGCAGTGTTATAGCGGGAGTGAACAATGAGCAGTTCTTC
TRBD2	TRBV9	TRBJ2-1	.	CASSADRLAGGRYSYNEQFF	TGTGCCAGCAGCGCCGATCGCCTAGCGGGGGGCCGCTACTCCTACAATGAGCAGTTCTTC